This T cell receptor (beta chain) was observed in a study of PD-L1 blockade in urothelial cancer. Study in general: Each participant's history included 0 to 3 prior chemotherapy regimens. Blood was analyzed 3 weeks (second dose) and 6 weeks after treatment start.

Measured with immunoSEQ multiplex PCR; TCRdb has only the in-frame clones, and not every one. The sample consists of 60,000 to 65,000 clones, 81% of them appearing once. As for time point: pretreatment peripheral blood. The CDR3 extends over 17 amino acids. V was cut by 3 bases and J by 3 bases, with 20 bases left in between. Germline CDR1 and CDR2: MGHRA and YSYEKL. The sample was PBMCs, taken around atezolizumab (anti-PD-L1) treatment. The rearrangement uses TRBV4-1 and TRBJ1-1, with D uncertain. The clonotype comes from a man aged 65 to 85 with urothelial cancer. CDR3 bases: TGCGCCAGCAGCCATGGCAGAGAAGGCTACAGTCACACTGAAGCTTTCTTT. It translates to CASSHGREGYSHTEAFF.